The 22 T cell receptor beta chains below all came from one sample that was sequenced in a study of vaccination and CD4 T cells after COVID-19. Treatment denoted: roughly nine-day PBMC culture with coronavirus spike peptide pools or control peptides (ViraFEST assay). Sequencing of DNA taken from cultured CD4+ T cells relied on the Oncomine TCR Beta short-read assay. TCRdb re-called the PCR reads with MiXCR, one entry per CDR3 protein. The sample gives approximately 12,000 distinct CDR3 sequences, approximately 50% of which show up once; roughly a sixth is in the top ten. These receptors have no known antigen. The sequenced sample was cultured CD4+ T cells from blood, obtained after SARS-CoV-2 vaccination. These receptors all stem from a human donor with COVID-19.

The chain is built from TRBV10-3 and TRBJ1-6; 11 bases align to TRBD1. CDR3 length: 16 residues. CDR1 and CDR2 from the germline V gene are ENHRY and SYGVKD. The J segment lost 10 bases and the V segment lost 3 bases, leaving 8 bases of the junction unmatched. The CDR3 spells CAISDAGQGARSPLHF. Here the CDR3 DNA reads TGTGCCATCAGTGACGCCGGACAGGGGGCAAGATCACCCCTCCACTTT.

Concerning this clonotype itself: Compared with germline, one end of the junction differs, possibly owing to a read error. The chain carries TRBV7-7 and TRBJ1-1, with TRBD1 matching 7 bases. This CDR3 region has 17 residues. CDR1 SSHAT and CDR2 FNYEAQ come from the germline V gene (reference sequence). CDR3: CASSLEQGRSTNTEAFF. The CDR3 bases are TGTGCTAGCAGCTTAGAACAGGGGAGGTCCACGAACACTGAAGCTTTCTTT.

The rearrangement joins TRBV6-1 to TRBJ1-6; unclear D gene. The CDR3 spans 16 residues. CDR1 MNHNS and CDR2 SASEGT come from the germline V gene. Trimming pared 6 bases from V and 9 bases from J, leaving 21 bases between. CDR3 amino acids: CASSREGGRGISPLHF. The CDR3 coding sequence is TGTGCCAGCAGCCGCGAGGGTGGAAGAGGAATTTCACCCCTCCACTTT.

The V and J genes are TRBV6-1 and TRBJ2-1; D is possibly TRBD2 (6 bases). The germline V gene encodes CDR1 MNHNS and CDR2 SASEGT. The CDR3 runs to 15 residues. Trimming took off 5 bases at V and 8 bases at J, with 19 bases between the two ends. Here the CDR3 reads CASSPRGWNWYEQFF. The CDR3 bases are TGTGCCAGCAGTCCCCGGGGGTGGAATTGGTATGAGCAGTTCTTC.

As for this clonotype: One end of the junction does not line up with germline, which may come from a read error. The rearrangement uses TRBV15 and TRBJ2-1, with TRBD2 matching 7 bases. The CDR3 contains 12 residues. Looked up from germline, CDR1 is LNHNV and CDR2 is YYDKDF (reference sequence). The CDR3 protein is CATSRDDGGSLF. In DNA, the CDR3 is TGTGCCACCAGCAGAGATGACGGGGGGAGTCTGTTC.

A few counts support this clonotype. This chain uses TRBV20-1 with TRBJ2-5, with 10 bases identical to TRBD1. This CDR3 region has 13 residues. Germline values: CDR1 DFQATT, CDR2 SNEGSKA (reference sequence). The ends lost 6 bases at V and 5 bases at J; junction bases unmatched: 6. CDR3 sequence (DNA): TGCAGTGCCCGACAGGGGGCAGGGGAGACCCAGTACTTC. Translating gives CSARQGAGETQYF.

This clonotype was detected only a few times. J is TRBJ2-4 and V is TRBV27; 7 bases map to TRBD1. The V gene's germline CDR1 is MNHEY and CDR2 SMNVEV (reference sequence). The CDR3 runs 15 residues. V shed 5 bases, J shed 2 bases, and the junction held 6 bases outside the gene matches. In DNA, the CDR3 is TGTGCCAGCAGTGTGACAGGGCCTTCCAAAAACATTCAGTACTTC. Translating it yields CASSVTGPSKNIQYF.

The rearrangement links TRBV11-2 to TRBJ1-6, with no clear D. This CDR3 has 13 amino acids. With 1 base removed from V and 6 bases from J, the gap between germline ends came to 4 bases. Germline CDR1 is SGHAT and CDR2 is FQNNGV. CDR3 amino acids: CASSLGGNSPLHF. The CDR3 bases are TGTGCCAGCAGCTTAGGGGGTAATTCACCCCTCCACTTT.

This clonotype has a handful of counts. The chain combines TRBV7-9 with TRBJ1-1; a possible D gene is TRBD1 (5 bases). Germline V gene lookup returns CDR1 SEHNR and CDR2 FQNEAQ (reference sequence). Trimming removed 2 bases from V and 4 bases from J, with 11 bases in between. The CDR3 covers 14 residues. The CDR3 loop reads CASSLQQGGTEAFF. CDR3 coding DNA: TGTGCCAGCAGCTTACAGCAGGGCGGCACTGAAGCTTTCTTT. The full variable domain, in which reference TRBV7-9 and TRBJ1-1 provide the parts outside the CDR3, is DTGVSQNPRHKITKRGQNVTFRCDPISEHNRLYWYRQTLGQGPEFLTYFQNEAQLEKSRLLSDRFSAERPKGSFSTLEIQRTEQGDSAMYLCASSLQQGGTEAFFGQGTRLTVV.

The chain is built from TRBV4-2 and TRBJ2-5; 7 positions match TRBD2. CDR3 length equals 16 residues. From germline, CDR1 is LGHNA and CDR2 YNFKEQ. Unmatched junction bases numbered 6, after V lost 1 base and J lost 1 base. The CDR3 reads CASSQGSGDLQETQYF. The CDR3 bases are TGTGCCAGCAGCCAAGGAAGCGGGGACCTCCAAGAGACCCAGTACTTC.

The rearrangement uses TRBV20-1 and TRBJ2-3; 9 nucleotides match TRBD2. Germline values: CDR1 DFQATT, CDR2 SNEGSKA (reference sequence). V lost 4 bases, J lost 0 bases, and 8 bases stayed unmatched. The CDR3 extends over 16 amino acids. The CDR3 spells CSATLLAGGSTDTQYF. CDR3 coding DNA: TGCAGTGCTACCCTCTTGGCGGGGGGGAGCACAGATACGCAGTATTTT.

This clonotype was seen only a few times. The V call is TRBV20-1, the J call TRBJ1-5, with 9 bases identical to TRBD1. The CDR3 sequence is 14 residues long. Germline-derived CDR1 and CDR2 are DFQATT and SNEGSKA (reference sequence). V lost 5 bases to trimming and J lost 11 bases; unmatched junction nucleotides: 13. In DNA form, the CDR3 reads TGCAGTGCTTCCCGAATGGGACAGGGCTATTCCCAGCATTTT. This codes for CSASRMGQGYSQHF.

The CDR3 loop reads CASKASGVYTGELFF. DNA of the CDR3: TGTGCCAGCAAGGCGTCAGGGGTTTACACCGGGGAGCTGTTTTTT. V gene TRBV6-1 combines with J gene TRBJ2-2; possibly TRBD1 for D (6 bases). Germline V gene lookup returns CDR1 MNHNS and CDR2 SASEGT. Trimming left V 7 bases short and J 3 bases short, with 15 bases between. This CDR3 has 15 residues.

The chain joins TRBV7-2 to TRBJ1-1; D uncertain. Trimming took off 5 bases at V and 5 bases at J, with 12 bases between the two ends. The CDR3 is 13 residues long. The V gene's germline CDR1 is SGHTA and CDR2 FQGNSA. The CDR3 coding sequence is TGTGCCAGCAGCACCCAACGAAGAACTGAAGCTTTCTTT. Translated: CASSTQRRTEAFF.

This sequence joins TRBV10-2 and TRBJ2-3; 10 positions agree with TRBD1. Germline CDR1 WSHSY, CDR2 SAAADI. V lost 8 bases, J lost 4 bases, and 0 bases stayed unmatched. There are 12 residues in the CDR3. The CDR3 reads CASGQGADTQYF. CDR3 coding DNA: TGCGCCAGCGGACAGGGGGCAGATACGCAGTATTTT.

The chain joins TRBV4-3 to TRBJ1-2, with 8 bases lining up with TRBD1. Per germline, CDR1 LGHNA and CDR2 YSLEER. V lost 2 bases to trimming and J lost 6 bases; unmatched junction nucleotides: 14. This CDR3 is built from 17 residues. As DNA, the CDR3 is TGCGCCAGCAGCCAACGGGCCCGGACAGGGATTTCGGATGGCTACACCTTC. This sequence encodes CASSQRARTGISDGYTF.

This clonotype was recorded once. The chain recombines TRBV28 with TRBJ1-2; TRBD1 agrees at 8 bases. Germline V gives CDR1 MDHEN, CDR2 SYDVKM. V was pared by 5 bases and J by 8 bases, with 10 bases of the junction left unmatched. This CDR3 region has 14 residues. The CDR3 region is CASSLGTGPIGYTF. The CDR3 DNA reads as TGTGCCAGCAGTCTCGGGACAGGACCTATAGGCTACACCTTC.

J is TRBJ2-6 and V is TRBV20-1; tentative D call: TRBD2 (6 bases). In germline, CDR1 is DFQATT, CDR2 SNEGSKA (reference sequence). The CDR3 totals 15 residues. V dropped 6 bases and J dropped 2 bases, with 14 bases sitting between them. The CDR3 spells CSAAPSGAGANVLTF. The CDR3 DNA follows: TGCAGTGCCGCGCCGTCGGGGGCTGGGGCCAACGTCCTGACTTTC.

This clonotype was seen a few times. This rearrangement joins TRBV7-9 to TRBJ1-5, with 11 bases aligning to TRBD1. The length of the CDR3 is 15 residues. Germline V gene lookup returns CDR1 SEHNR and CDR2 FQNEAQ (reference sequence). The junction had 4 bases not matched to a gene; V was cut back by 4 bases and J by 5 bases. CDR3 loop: CASSSGQGEHQPQHF. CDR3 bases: TGTGCCAGCAGCTCGGGACAGGGGGAGCATCAGCCCCAGCATTTT.

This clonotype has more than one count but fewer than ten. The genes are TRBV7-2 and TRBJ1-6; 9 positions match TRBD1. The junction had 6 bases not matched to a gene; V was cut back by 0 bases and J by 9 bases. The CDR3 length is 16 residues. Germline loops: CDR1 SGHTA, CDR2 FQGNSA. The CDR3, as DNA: TGTGCCAGCAGCTTAGCGACGACAGGGGGAACTTCACCCCTCCACTTT. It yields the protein CASSLATTGGTSPLHF. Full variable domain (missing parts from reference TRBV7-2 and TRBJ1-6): GAGVSQSPSNKVTEKGKDVELRCDPISGHTALYWYRQSLGQGLEFLIYFQGNSAPDKSGLPSDRFSAERTGGSVSTLTIQRTQQEDSAVYLCASSLATTGGTSPLHFGNGTRLTVT.

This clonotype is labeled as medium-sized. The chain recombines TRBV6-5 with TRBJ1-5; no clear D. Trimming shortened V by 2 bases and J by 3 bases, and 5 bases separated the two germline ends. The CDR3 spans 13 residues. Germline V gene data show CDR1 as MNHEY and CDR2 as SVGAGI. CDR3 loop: CASSYGDNQPQHF. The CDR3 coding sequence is TGTGCCAGCAGTTACGGGGACAATCAGCCCCAGCATTTT.

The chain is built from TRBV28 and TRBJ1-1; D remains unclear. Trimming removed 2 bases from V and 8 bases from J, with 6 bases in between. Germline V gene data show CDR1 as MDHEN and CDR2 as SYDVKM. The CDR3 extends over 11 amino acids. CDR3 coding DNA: TGTGCCAGCAGTTTACGTAGGGAAGCTTTCTTT. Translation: CASSLRREAFF.